The present T cell receptor beta chain was sequenced within a study of blood T cell repertoires in COVID-19. In the study overall: Italy, Spain and the United States were the sources of the convalescent and acute COVID-19 samples.

V lost 2 bases and J lost 3, with 13 bases in between. CDR1 is PRHDT, CDR2 FYEKMQ, per germline (reference sequence). The CDR3 sequence is 15 residues long. Per the original methods: Cell counts per sample came from amplifying reference gene primers. TCRdb keeps only in-frame clones here, not all; method: immunoSEQ multiplex PCR. V and J calls plus clone size are reproduced from that table; the DNA served to infer D and trimming. In the table there are about 190,000 clones, around 91% of which are singletons. The rearrangement uses TRBV13 and TRBJ1-1, with a possible D match to TRBD1 (6 bases). Sequencing was performed on peripheral blood. The TCR originated in a man aged 50 to 60 with acute or convalescent COVID-19. The CDR3 nucleotides read TGTGCCAGCAGCTTACTGGGACAAGGGGACACTGAAGCTTTCTTT. Protein product: CASSLLGQGDTEAFF. Together with reference TRBV13 and TRBJ1-1, the CDR3 gives the full variable domain: AAGVIQSPRHLIKEKRETATLKCYPIPRHDTVYWYQQGPGQDPQFLISFYEKMQSDKGSIPDRFSAQQFSDYHSELNMSSLELGDSALYFCASSLLGQGDTEAFFGQGTRLTVV.